Sequencing of this TCR beta chain was carried out in a study of T cell changes during pregnancy in multiple sclerosis. Libraries were prepared by immunoSEQ multiplex PCR; TCRdb keeps only in-frame clonotypes and omits some of them. The profile covers some 40,000 clones, with over 80% appearing a single time and 1% to 1.5% taken by the ten largest. The CDR3 runs 15 residues. Per germline, CDR1 MNHNS and CDR2 SASEGT. Trimming stripped 4 bases from V and 6 bases from J, with 18 bases between. Source material: peripheral blood. The rearrangement uses TRBV6-1 and TRBJ2-5, with D perhaps matching TRBD1 or TRBD2 (6 bases each). The sequence was collected from a female donor with multiple sclerosis, enrolled in a pregnancy study. CDR3 amino acids: CASSVEPGAPQTQYF. CDR3 coding DNA: TGTGCCAGCAGTGTAGAACCGGGGGCCCCGCAGACCCAGTACTTC.